This section outlines one TCR beta chain sequence together with its context. The antigen is unknown. Genes here carry mouse names. The read gets to within 1 residue of the CDR3 end, and the germline J gene fills in the rest. The data derive from a study of tissue T cells after allogeneic stem cell transplantation. Clones were read by immunoSEQ multiplex PCR, and TCRdb kept only the in-frame ones, dropping some. The sample lists fewer than 4,500 clones; roughly half were seen once. Time point denoted: mouse harvest day 14 after allogeneic transplant. Tail vein injection delivered 10^7 T-cell-depleted bone marrow cells and 10^6 splenic CD5+ T cells. This CDR3 region has 14 residues. Germline trimming cut 5 bases from V and 2 bases from J; bases unmatched to any gene: 1. CDR1 and CDR2 from the germline V gene are KGHPV and FQNQEV (reference sequence). Notes on the study in general: Tissue-detected TCR repertoire was only partly captured by blood and spleen T cells.

The source is a female BALB/c mouse given C57BL/6 T cells with graft-versus-host disease after an allogeneic hematopoietic cell transplant. Input material: gut tissue. This rearrangement joins TRBV26 to TRBJ2-2, with 8 positions matching TRBD2. CDR3 loop: CASSGGANTGQLYF. The CDR3 bases that were read are TGTGCCAGCAGTGGGGGGGCGAACACCGGGCAGCTCTAC.